The 29 T cell receptor beta chains reported below all come from one sample, sequenced in a study of T-cell memory formation after mild COVID-19. Using its own MiXCR run on the 5' RACE reads, TCRdb lists one record per CDR3 protein. Found here are 350,000 to 450,000 distinct CDR3 sequences, 15% to 25% of them singletons; the top ten hold about 8.1%. The sequenced sample consisted of PBMCs or a T cell subset sorted from them (not recorded which). The receptors stem from an adult woman who had mild COVID-19 (a few samples of this study predate the infection). Cell type and time point are not known.

This chain links TRBV3-1 with TRBJ1-1; D unclear. Looked up from germline, CDR1 is LGHDT and CDR2 is YNNKEL (reference sequence). The V gene lost 2 bases and the J gene lost 3 bases, with 7 bases spanning the gap. The CDR3 spans 13 residues. CDR3 DNA: TGTGCCAGCAGCCAACATAGGGACACTGAAGCTTTCTTT. Encoded protein: CASSQHRDTEAFF.

This clonotype is a singleton in its sample. The genes are TRBV18 and TRBJ1-5; 8 bases agree with TRBD1. The CDR3 has 15 residues. CDR1 and CDR2 from the germline V gene are KGHSH and LQKENI. Unmatched junction bases numbered 5, after V lost 5 bases and J lost 2 bases. CDR3 loop: CASSSGQGGNQPQHF. The CDR3 region has the DNA TGTGCCAGCTCATCCGGACAGGGAGGCAATCAGCCCCAGCATTTT.

The rearrangement links TRBV6-5 to TRBJ2-1, with D perhaps TRBD2 (7 bases). Germline CDR1 and CDR2: MNHEY and SVGAGI. V lost 5 bases and J 5 bases, leaving 16 bases between the germline ends. The CDR3 is 15 residues long. The CDR3 loop reads CASSRLGGANNEQFF. CDR3 bases: TGTGCCAGCAGTCGCTTGGGGGGGGCGAACAATGAGCAGTTCTTC.

The chain is built from TRBV6-6 and TRBJ2-7; 11 nucleotides agree with TRBD2. The CDR3 has 14 amino acids. Germline-derived CDR1 and CDR2 are MNHNY and SVGAGI (reference sequence). With V trimmed by 2 bases and J by 6 bases, 3 bases remained unmatched. The CDR3 sequence: CASSYDLAGGEQYF. The CDR3 region has the DNA TGTGCCAGCAGTTACGACCTAGCGGGAGGCGAGCAGTACTTC.

There are a few counts of this clonotype. In DNA form, the CDR3 reads TGTGCCAGCAGCCAAGAAGAGCGCTCCCAAGAGACCCAGTACTTC. Its translation: CASSQEERSQETQYF. The chain employs TRBV7-6 and TRBJ2-5; D gene ambiguous. V dropped 5 bases and J dropped 1 base, with 14 bases sitting between them. Per germline, CDR1 SGHVS and CDR2 FNYEAQ. The CDR3 is 15 residues long.

This chain joins TRBV5-1 and TRBJ1-2, with a possible D match to TRBD1 (5 bases). The V end was cut by 3 bases, the J end by 7 bases, with 13 bases between. From germline, CDR1 is SGHRS and CDR2 YFSETQ. This CDR3 is 13 amino acids long. The CDR3 reads CASSSRGVSGYTF. For the CDR3, the DNA is TGCGCCAGCAGCTCCCGGGGGGTCAGTGGCTACACCTTC.

J is TRBJ1-2 and V is TRBV18; 11 bases are a match to TRBD1. CDR3 size: 17 residues. Trimming cost V 2 bases and J 4 bases; bases outside gene matches: 9. Germline CDR1 KGHSH, CDR2 LQKENI. The CDR3 DNA is TGTGCCAGCTCACCAACCCCGGGACAGGGGGTGACCTATGGCTACACCTTC. Translating it yields CASSPTPGQGVTYGYTF.

The gene calls are TRBV7-2 and TRBJ2-1; a possible D gene is TRBD1 (6 bases). This CDR3 has 11 amino acids. The germline V gene encodes CDR1 SGHTA and CDR2 FQGNSA. The ends were cut back, 5 bases at V and 10 bases at J, with 9 bases in the middle. The CDR3 reads CASSVTGEQFF. For the CDR3, the DNA is TGTGCCAGCAGCGTGACAGGCGAGCAGTTCTTC.

This chain connects TRBV7-2 to TRBJ2-3; D ambiguous. This CDR3 region has 14 residues. Between the trimmed V and J ends, which lost 2 bases and 2 bases, there was a span of 8 bases. Germline V CDR1 and CDR2: SGHTA, FQGNSA. The CDR3: CASSLFFNTDTQYF. In nucleotides, the CDR3 is TGTGCCAGCAGCTTATTTTTTAACACAGATACGCAGTATTTT. Supplemented by reference TRBV7-2 and TRBJ2-3, the full variable domain reads GAGVSQSPSNKVTEKGKDVELRCDPISGHTALYWYRQSLGQGLEFLIYFQGNSAPDKSGLPSDRFSAERTGGSVSTLTIQRTQQEDSAVYLCASSLFFNTDTQYFGPGTRLTVL.

There are many counts of this clonotype. The J gene is TRBJ2-1, the V gene TRBV12-3 or TRBV12-4; D perhaps matches TRBD1 (5 bases). Deletions cut 6 bases from V and 6 bases from J, with 9 bases between. CDR3 size: 12 residues. CDR3 in amino acids: CASSNRGNEQFF. The CDR3 nucleotides are TGTGCCAGCAGCAATAGGGGCAATGAGCAGTTCTTC.

The genes are TRBV5-1 and TRBJ2-5, with 14 bases aligning to TRBD2. Germline V CDR1 and CDR2: SGHRS, YFSETQ. The CDR3 has 16 residues. The V segment lost 4 bases and the J segment 5 bases; nucleotides outside the gene matches: 7. The CDR3 is CASSRRTSGGPETQYF. The DNA for the CDR3 is TGCGCCAGCAGCCGACGGACTAGCGGGGGGCCGGAGACCCAGTACTTC.

This clonotype has a handful of counts. The CDR3 loop reads CASSLGAEPYEQYF. The CDR3 nucleotides are TGCGCCAGCAGCTTGGGCGCGGAGCCCTACGAGCAGTACTTC. J is TRBJ2-7 and V is TRBV5-1; no clear D. The CDR3 contains 14 residues. Germline V lookup: CDR1 SGHRS, CDR2 YFSETQ. V lost 0 bases and J 2 bases, leaving 9 bases between the germline ends.

This clonotype was seen only a few times. In DNA form, the CDR3 reads TGTGCCAGCAGTCGACAGTTAAACTCCTACGAGCAGTACTTC. It encodes CASSRQLNSYEQYF. The gene calls are TRBV12-3 or TRBV12-4 and TRBJ2-7; weak D call: TRBD1 (5 bases). The ends were cut back, 5 bases at V and 0 bases at J, with 11 bases in the middle. This CDR3 has 14 residues.

This sequence joins TRBV9 and TRBJ2-1, with D uncertain. Trimming cost V 4 bases and J 8 bases, with 16 bases left between them. The CDR3 contains 14 residues. Per the germline V gene, CDR1 is SGDLS and CDR2 is YYNGEE. In nucleotides, the CDR3 is TGTGCCAGCAGCCCTCGTACTACTACAGATGAGCAGTTCTTC. Translated, it gives CASSPRTTTDEQFF.

On this clonotype itself: The junction and the germline gene differ at one end; a read error may be behind it. CDR3 sequence reads: CSARAGAGVPYNEQFF. Written as DNA, the CDR3 is TGCAGTGCGAGAGCGGGAGCAGGGGTTCCCTACAATGAGCAGTTCTTC. The V call is TRBV20-1, the J call TRBJ2-1; 8 nucleotides match TRBD2. CDR1 and CDR2 from the germline V gene are DFQATT and SNEGSKA (reference sequence). The CDR3 spans 16 residues.

This clonotype was seen more than once but under ten times. The rearrangement joins TRBV2 to TRBJ2-1; 9 bases match TRBD1. The V segment lost 2 bases and the J segment 0 bases; nucleotides outside the gene matches: 11. Germline V gene sequence: CDR1 SNHLY, CDR2 FYNNEI. The CDR3 contains 19 residues. The CDR3 spells CASSERGQGLFSSYNEQFF. DNA for the CDR3: TGTGCCAGCAGTGAAAGGGGACAGGGACTCTTTAGCTCCTACAATGAGCAGTTCTTC.

This clonotype turned up a few times. J is TRBJ1-2 and V is TRBV29-1, with D perhaps matching TRBD1 (6 bases). Trimming removed 4 bases at V and 5 bases at J, with 14 bases between. The germline gives CDR1 SQVTM, CDR2 ANQGSEA. CDR3 length: 13 amino acids. The CDR3 bases are TGCAGCGTTGTTGGGGGGGCGTCATATGGCTACACCTTC. Its protein product is CSVVGGASYGYTF. The entire variable domain, with the rest obtained from reference TRBV29-1 and TRBJ1-2, is as follows: SAVISQKPSRDICQRGTSLTIQCQVDSQVTMMFWYRQQPGQSLTLIATANQGSEATYESGFVIDKFPISRPNLTFSTLTVSNMSPEDSSIYLCSVVGGASYGYTFGSGTRLTVV.

This clonotype was recorded many times. The chain joins TRBV7-2 to TRBJ1-5; D might be TRBD1 (5 bases). The length of the CDR3 is 14 residues. The germline V gene encodes CDR1 SGHTA and CDR2 FQGNSA. V shed 4 bases and J shed 4 bases, with 11 bases lying between them. CDR3 sequence: CASSSQGGNQPQHF. Here the CDR3 DNA reads TGTGCCAGCAGCTCCCAGGGTGGGAATCAGCCCCAGCATTTT.

This clonotype was observed a handful of times. The chain combines TRBV20-1 with TRBJ1-4; D gene ambiguous. Germline assignment: CDR1 DFQATT and CDR2 SNEGSKA (reference sequence). The CDR3 length is 13 residues. V was trimmed by 3 bases and J by 0 bases, leaving 5 bases between them. The CDR3 loop reads CSARAPTNEKLFF. In nucleotides, the CDR3 is TGCAGTGCTAGGGCGCCAACTAATGAAAAACTGTTTTTT.

The DNA of the CDR3 is TGTGCCAGCAGCTCACAGGGCTTACTAGCCAAAAACATTCAGTACTTC. Protein sequence: CASSSQGLLAKNIQYF. The rearrangement uses TRBV12-3 or TRBV12-4 and TRBJ2-4, with D possibly TRBD1 on 6 matching bases. The germline V and J ends were trimmed by 6 bases and 0 bases, with 15 bases remaining between them. CDR3 length: 16 residues.

The chain recombines TRBV12-3 or TRBV12-4 with TRBJ2-3, with D perhaps matching TRBD2 (5 bases). Trimming shortened V by 6 bases and J by 1 base, and 11 bases separated the two germline ends. There are 14 residues in the CDR3. CDR3 coding DNA: TGTGCCAGCAGCACGAGGCGGGGCACAGATACGCAGTATTTT. This translates into CASSTRRGTDTQYF.

The rearrangement links TRBV7-9 to TRBJ2-1; unclear D gene. CDR3 length: 13 amino acids. Per germline, CDR1 SEHNR and CDR2 FQNEAQ (reference sequence). V gave up 5 bases and J gave up 6 bases, with 11 bases separating them. The CDR3 DNA reads as TGTGCCAGCAGCCAAATTCCAATCAATGAGCAGTTCTTC. Residues: CASSQIPINEQFF.

This clonotype appeared a few times. The genes are TRBV11-2 and TRBJ1-4; TRBD1 agrees at 9 bases. Unmatched junction bases numbered 5, after V lost 5 bases and J lost 4 bases. The CDR3 extends over 15 amino acids. Germline-derived CDR1 and CDR2 are SGHAT and FQNNGV. CDR3 residues: CASSPWTGVNEKLFF. As DNA, the CDR3 is TGTGCCAGCAGCCCTTGGACAGGGGTTAATGAAAAACTGTTTTTT. The full variable domain, rest sourced from reference TRBV11-2 and TRBJ1-4, is EAGVAQSPRYKIIEKRQSVAFWCNPISGHATLYWYQQILGQGPKLLIQFQNNGVVDDSQLPKDRFSAERLKGVDSTLKIQPAKLEDSAVYLCASSPWTGVNEKLFFGSGTQLSVL.

This clonotype was counted a few times. The chain is built from TRBV7-2 and TRBJ2-7; tentative D call: TRBD2 (6 bases). V was shortened by 5 bases and J by 5 bases, with 16 bases between the two germline ends. The CDR3 runs to 14 residues. Germline V gene data show CDR1 as SGHTA and CDR2 as FQGNSA. CDR3 coding DNA: TGTGCCAGCAGCCCAAGGTGGGGGGACCACGAGCAGTACTTC. The encoded protein is CASSPRWGDHEQYF.

This clonotype turned up a few times. The CDR3 DNA sequence: TGCAGCGCTTTGGACAGGTCCCCCGGGGAGCTGTTTTTT. Translation: CSALDRSPGELFF. V gene TRBV29-1 combines with J gene TRBJ2-2; TRBD1 aligns across 7 bases. From germline, CDR1 is SQVTM and CDR2 ANQGSEA. This CDR3 region has 13 residues. After removal of 7 bases from V and 6 bases from J, the junction contained 8 bases not matched to a gene.

This chain uses TRBV4-2 with TRBJ2-2, with TRBD2 as a possible D gene (5 bases). V dropped 4 bases and J dropped 2 bases, with 14 bases sitting between them. Germline lookup yields CDR1 LGHNA and CDR2 YNFKEQ. The CDR3 contains 16 residues. The CDR3 nucleotides are TGTGCCAGCAGCCCCGTTGTCCGGGGAAACACCGGGGAGCTGTTTTTT. Protein sequence: CASSPVVRGNTGELFF.

The V gene is TRBV7-9, the J gene TRBJ2-1; the D gene could be TRBD1 or TRBD2 (5 bases each). V shed 5 bases and J shed 6 bases, with 17 bases lying between them. Germline loops: CDR1 SEHNR, CDR2 FQNEAQ (reference sequence). CDR3 length equals 15 residues. In DNA form, the CDR3 reads TGTGCCAGCAGCAAGCCGGGACCCTCGACCAATGAGCAGTTCTTC. Translating it yields CASSKPGPSTNEQFF. Filled out from reference TRBV7-9 and TRBJ2-1, the complete variable domain reads DTGVSQNPRHKITKRGQNVTFRCDPISEHNRLYWYRQTLGQGPEFLTYFQNEAQLEKSRLLSDRFSAERPKGSFSTLEIQRTEQGDSAMYLCASSKPGPSTNEQFFGPGTRLTVL.

This clonotype came up a few times. The J gene is TRBJ2-3, the V gene TRBV21-1; the listed D gene, TRBD2, was not tested against the DNA. TRBV21-1 is a documented pseudogene. CDR3 length: 20 amino acids. The chain's CDR3 is CASSPWGTSGIQSNGDTQYF. The CDR3 DNA reads TGTGCCAGCAGCCCGTGGGGGACTAGCGGGATTCAATCAAACGGTGATACGCAGTATTTT.

This clonotype was seen more than once but under ten times. This chain links TRBV5-5 with TRBJ1-1; 7 bases are shared with TRBD1. The CDR3 is made up of 17 amino acids. V gave up 2 bases and J gave up 2 bases; unmatched junction bases: 12. Germline V gives CDR1 SGHKS, CDR2 YYEKEE (reference sequence). CDR3 coding DNA: TGTGCCAGCAGCTTCCGACAGGGCGCAGGTAGAAACACTGAAGCTTTCTTT. It is translated as CASSFRQGAGRNTEAFF. The full variable domain, its missing parts supplied by reference TRBV5-5 and TRBJ1-1, is DAGVTQSPTHLIKTRGQQVTLRCSPISGHKSVSWYQQVLGQGPQFIFQYYEKEERGRGNFPDRFSARQFPNYSSELNVNALLLGDSALYLCASSFRQGAGRNTEAFFGQGTRLTVV.